A selection of T cell receptor beta chains follows, all from one sample in a study of cytomegalovirus exposure and HLA in healthy donors. Some clones are missing from TCRdb's copy, which holds only in-frame ones; the method was immunoSEQ multiplex PCR. The table lists approximately 110,000 clones, approximately 80% of them singletons. Sequencing was carried out using PBMCs. The receptors derive from a human donor in good health. Each CDR3 is given with its conserved first and last residue. D genes are given only for firm matches. Expanded clones get a size class; other rows say once, few or many, or leave the size out.

D,J,size,V,CDR3,DNA
TRBD1,TRBJ1-2,-,TRBV19,CASSILQGIYGYTF,TGTGCCAGTAGTATCCTACAGGGGATCTATGGCTACACCTTC
TRBD2,TRBJ2-1,-,TRBV6-5,CASSYSPSGALNEQFF,TGTGCCAGCAGTTACTCGCCTAGCGGGGCCCTCAATGAGCAGTTCTTC
-,TRBJ1-1,few,TRBV20-1,CSAIGELEAFF,TGCAGTGCAATCGGTGAACTTGAAGCTTTCTTT
TRBD2,TRBJ2-5,-,TRBV7-9,CASSASGYGGGETQYF,TGTGCCAGCAGCGCCTCCGGGTACGGGGGAGGGGAGACCCAGTACTTC
TRBD2,TRBJ2-3,few,TRBV14,CASSLLAGIDTQYF,TGTGCCAGCAGCCTTCTAGCGGGAATAGATACGCAGTATTTT
TRBD1,TRBJ2-7,-,TRBV6-5,CASSYANVRGYEQYF,TGTGCCAGCAGTTACGCGAACGTCAGGGGGTACGAGCAGTACTTC
-,TRBJ1-2,once,TRBV29-1,CSVELNYGYTF,TGCAGCGTTGAACTTAACTATGGCTACACCTTC
-,TRBJ2-7,-,TRBV5-4,CASSPLSGSVEQYF,TGTGCCAGCAGCCCCCTTTCGGGATCCGTCGAGCAGTACTTC
TRBD2,TRBJ2-7,-,TRBV25-1,CASKGGWGLDYEQYF,TGTGCCAGCAAAGGGGGATGGGGACTAGACTACGAGCAGTACTTC
-,TRBJ2-2,-,TRBV4-1,CASSQDPGRTGELFF,TGCGCCAGCAGCCAAGATCCGGGTCGCACCGGGGAGCTGTTTTTT
-,TRBJ1-1,-,TRBV4-2,CASSHPPGQPNTEAFF,TGTGCCAGCAGCCACCCCCCGGGACAACCGAACACTGAAGCTTTCTTT
TRBD2,TRBJ2-2,-,TRBV5-1,CASRPGTSFGELFF,TGCGCCAGCAGGCCCGGGACTAGCTTCGGGGAGCTGTTTTTT
TRBD1,TRBJ2-5,-,TRBV2,CASATGVGETQYF,TGTGCCAGCGCGACAGGGGTAGGAGAGACCCAGTACTTC
TRBD1,TRBJ1-1,-,TRBV10-2,CASSQYGTGGESLDTEAFF,TGCGCCAGCAGTCAGTATGGGACAGGGGGCGAATCTCTTGACACTGAAGCTTTCTTT
-,TRBJ1-4,-,TRBV30,CAWSVGQATNEKLFF,TGTGCCTGGAGTGTTGGACAAGCAACTAATGAAAAACTGTTTTTT
-,TRBJ1-5,-,TRBV28,CASSFPERAQEPQHF,TGTGCCAGCAGTTTTCCTGAGAGGGCTCAGGAGCCCCAGCATTTT
-,TRBJ2-5,-,TRBV29-1,CSVGANQETQYF,TGCAGCGTTGGGGCGAACCAAGAGACCCAGTACTTC
-,TRBJ2-7,-,TRBV7-3,CASSLGSGPTYEQYF,TGTGCCAGCAGCTTAGGAAGCGGACCAACCTACGAGCAGTACTTC
-,TRBJ1-2,-,TRBV19,CASSSLDTAYGYTF,TGTGCCAGTAGTTCCTTGGACACGGCCTATGGCTACACCTTC
-,TRBJ1-2,-,TRBV7-2,CASSLGQGGYGYTF,TGTGCCAGCAGCTTAGGCCAGGGTGGCTATGGCTACACCTTC
TRBD2,TRBJ2-7,-,TRBV27,CASSFRLVRLAGESSYEQYF,TGTGCCAGCAGTTTTAGGCTCGTTCGGCTAGCGGGCGAAAGCTCCTACGAGCAGTACTTC
TRBD2,TRBJ2-1,-,TRBV9,CASSSGSSYNEQFF,TGTGCCAGCAGTAGCGGGAGCTCCTACAATGAGCAGTTCTTC
TRBD1,TRBJ2-5,-,TRBV28,CASSSSRGLETQYF,TGTGCCAGCAGTTCCTCCAGGGGGCTAGAGACCCAGTACTTC
TRBD2,TRBJ2-2,-,TRBV28,CASIAGGVKSDTGELFF,TGTGCCAGCATCGCTGGGGGGGTTAAGTCGGACACCGGGGAGCTGTTTTTT
TRBD2,TRBJ2-7,-,TRBV7-2,CASSLGLDYEQYF,TGTGCCAGCAGCCTGGGACTAGATTACGAGCAGTACTTC
-,TRBJ1-4,few,TRBV5-7,CASSRSREGALEKLFF,TGTGCCAGCAGCCGATCAAGGGAAGGGGCTTTGGAAAAACTGTTTTTT
-,TRBJ1-2,-,TRBV6-1,CASSESRGEGYTF,TGTGCCAGCAGTGAGAGCAGGGGAGAAGGCTACACCTTC
TRBD2,TRBJ2-1,-,TRBV7-2,CASSRAGWGNEQFF,TGTGCCAGCAGCCGAGCGGGATGGGGGAATGAGCAGTTCTTC
TRBD1,TRBJ2-5,-,TRBV14,CASSQVSGGRETQYF,TGTGCCAGCAGCCAAGTCTCAGGGGGACGGGAGACCCAGTACTTC
TRBD2,TRBJ2-4,-,TRBV7-2,CASSSLGRGAQNIQYF,TGTGCCAGCAGCTCCCTCGGGAGGGGCGCCCAAAACATTCAGTACTTC
TRBD2,TRBJ2-7,-,TRBV28,CASSFRGLAGYHEQYF,TGTGCCAGCAGTTTTAGGGGACTAGCGGGATACCACGAGCAGTACTTC
-,TRBJ1-1,few,TRBV11-1,CASSFRARNTEAFF,TGTGCCAGCAGCTTCAGGGCGCGAAACACTGAAGCTTTCTTT
-,TRBJ2-1,-,TRBV28,CASGLVAAGTYNEQFF,TGTGCCAGCGGTTTAGTAGCGGCCGGTACATACAATGAGCAGTTCTTC
-,TRBJ1-2,-,TRBV9,CASSVGYRADGYTF,TGTGCCAGCAGCGTAGGGTACAGGGCAGATGGCTACACCTTC
-,TRBJ1-1,few,TRBV7-9,CASSPSIVNTEAFF,TGTGCCAGCAGCCCATCTATAGTGAACACTGAAGCTTTCTTT
TRBD2,TRBJ2-1,-,TRBV9,CASTQRGSGSSYNEQFF,TGTGCCAGCACCCAGAGGGGTAGCGGGAGTTCCTACAATGAGCAGTTCTTC
TRBD1,TRBJ1-1,-,TRBV13,CASSFPTGGGTEAFF,TGTGCCAGCAGCTTCCCGACAGGGGGCGGGACTGAAGCTTTCTTT